This T cell receptor beta chain was profiled in a study of identical twins. Study-level findings and limits: With beta out-of-frame sequences, excess sharing by twins was weaker.

TCRdb ran MiXCR on the 5' RACE reads and lists one entry per CDR3 protein. In the table there are a few hundred thousand distinct CDR3 sequences, around 20% of which are singletons. Only a few counts were recorded for this clonotype. Its target is not known. Germline values: CDR1 MNHEY, CDR2 SMNVEV (reference sequence). The CDR3 is 14 amino acids. V was shortened by 6 bases and J by 5 bases, with 17 bases between the two germline ends. This sequence was found in a man aged 50-60 years in good health. V usage is TRBV27 and J usage is TRBJ2-7, with a tentative D call TRBD1 (5 bases). The material sequenced was naive T cells sorted from blood. DNA of the CDR3: TGTGCCAGCAGCTCAGGGTATCGAATCCACGAGCAGTACTTC. Residues: CASSSGYRIHEQYF.